This T cell receptor (beta chain) is drawn from a study of control samples from healthy donors and cancer patients. V gave up 4 bases and J gave up 3 bases; unmatched junction bases: 8. CDR3 length: 17 amino acids. Germline CDR1 is KGHSH and CDR2 is LQKENI. TCRdb's copy holds only in-frame clones and misses some; the assay was immunoSEQ multiplex PCR. The sample consists of about 50,000 clones, around 94% of them appearing once. The receptor was derived from a man aged 25-40 years in good health. Sequencing was performed on blood. The gene calls are TRBV18 and TRBJ2-3; the match to TRBD2 covers 12 bases. As DNA, the CDR3 is TGTGCCAGCTCACGGTCCACTAGCGGGGGGACGACAGATACGCAGTATTTT. Translating gives CASSRSTSGGTTDTQYF. Supplemented by reference TRBV18 and TRBJ2-3, the full variable domain reads NAGVMQNPRHLVRRRGQEARLRCSPMKGHSHVYWYRQLPEEGLKFMVYLQKENIIDESGMPKERFSAEFPKEGPSILRIQQVVRGDSAAYFCASSRSTSGGTTDTQYFGPGTRLTVL.